The 16 T cell receptor beta chains presented below share a single source sample, sequenced in a study of T cell responses to AZD1222 COVID-19 vaccine. The protocol was immunoSEQ multiplex PCR, while the TCRdb copy is restricted to in-frame clones and leaves out a portion. The table includes 150,000 to 200,000 clones, 90% to 95% detected once. Sequenced here: peripheral blood, sampled 28 days after the second AZD1222 dose. The source of these receptors is an adult who received the AZD1222 COVID-19 vaccine.

The chain uses TRBV9 and TRBJ1-4; D is uncertain. From germline, CDR1 is SGDLS and CDR2 YYNGEE. CDR3 size: 14 residues. Trimming pared 4 bases from V and 4 bases from J, leaving 11 bases between. The CDR3 sequence is CASSPRADNEKLFF. DNA of the CDR3: TGTGCCAGCAGCCCTCGGGCAGATAATGAAAAACTGTTTTTT.

CDR3 region: CASSLGPGYPGKNEQFF. The CDR3 DNA is TGTGCCAGCAGTTTAGGCCCAGGTTATCCTGGGAAAAATGAGCAGTTCTTC. The gene calls are TRBV27 and TRBJ2-1, with D unresolved. This CDR3 spans 17 amino acids. CDR1 and CDR2 from the germline V gene are MNHEY and SMNVEV (reference sequence). Trimming took off 2 bases at V and 7 bases at J, with 21 bases between the two ends.

The genes are TRBV20-1 and TRBJ1-1, with no clear D. The germline V gene has CDR1 DFQATT and CDR2 SNEGSKA (reference sequence). The ends were cut back, 3 bases at V and 5 bases at J, with 7 bases in the middle. This CDR3 comprises 11 residues. CDR3 sequence (DNA): TGCAGTGCTAGGATTGGAACTGAAGCTTTCTTT. Protein: CSARIGTEAFF.

As for this clone: One end of the junction fails to match germline, which may point to a read error. The rearrangement links TRBV6-1 to TRBJ1-2; 7 bases align to TRBD1. This CDR3 contains 16 residues. Per the germline V gene, CDR1 is MNHNS and CDR2 is SASEGT. This chain's CDR3 is CASREGQAPSIYGYTF. In DNA form, the CDR3 reads TGTGCCAGCAGAGAAGGACAGGCGCCTTCGATCTATGGCTACACCTTC.

J is TRBJ2-5 and V is TRBV6-5; D may be TRBD1 (6 bases). The CDR3 sequence is 15 residues long. CDR1 and CDR2 (germline): MNHEY, SVGAGI. Trimming stripped 7 bases from V and 2 bases from J, with 17 bases between. CDR3 DNA sequence: TGTGCCAGCACCTTGGACAGTTTCAATCAAGAGACCCAGTACTTC. This sequence encodes CASTLDSFNQETQYF.

The gene calls are TRBV30 and TRBJ2-3; TRBD1 is a possible D gene (6 bases). The CDR3 length is 15 residues. Germline values: CDR1 GTSNPN, CDR2 SVGIG (reference sequence). Trimming shortened V by 5 bases and J by 0 bases, and 15 bases separated the two germline ends. The CDR3 nucleotides are TGTGCCTGGCGTCTGAAAGGACAGAGCACAGATACGCAGTATTTT. Encoded protein: CAWRLKGQSTDTQYF.

The rearrangement links TRBV9 to TRBJ2-2, with D uncertain. CDR1 is SGDLS and CDR2 is YYNGEE in the germline V gene. Between the trimmed V and J ends, which lost 0 bases and 4 bases, there was a span of 10 bases. The CDR3 sequence is 15 residues long. The CDR3, as DNA: TGTGCCAGCAGCGTAGATCAAGTATCCACCGGGGAGCTGTTTTTT. Translated, it gives CASSVDQVSTGELFF.

This chain joins TRBV6-4 and TRBJ1-4, with 9 bases identical to TRBD1. The CDR3 is 15 amino acids. Germline CDR1 is MRHNA and CDR2 is SNTAGT. V gave up 6 bases and J gave up 3 bases; unmatched junction bases: 5. This chain's CDR3 is CASSPTGGSNEKLFF. The CDR3 DNA sequence: TGTGCCAGCAGCCCTACAGGGGGCTCTAATGAAAAACTGTTTTTT.

The chain combines TRBV19 with TRBJ1-1; maybe TRBD1 (6 bases). V lost 4 bases to trimming and J lost 1 base, with 7 bases between them. Germline CDR1 is LNHDA and CDR2 is SQIVND (reference sequence). The CDR3 totals 13 residues. The CDR3 here is CASSTQGNTEAFF. CDR3 sequence (DNA): TGTGCCAGTAGTACACAGGGGAACACTGAAGCTTTCTTT.

V usage is TRBV16 and J usage is TRBJ1-6, with D perhaps matching TRBD1 (6 bases). Trimming cost V 2 bases and J 9 bases, with 8 bases left between them. CDR1 and CDR2 from the germline V gene are KGHSY and FQNENV. The CDR3 extends over 13 amino acids. The DNA for the CDR3 is TGTGCCAGCAGCCAAAGAGGGGGTTCACCCCTCCACTTT. This gives the protein CASSQRGGSPLHF.

The count of this clone is one. J is TRBJ1-2 and V is TRBV7-9; D uncertain. The germline V gene has CDR1 SEHNR and CDR2 FQNEAQ (reference sequence). V lost 5 bases and J 8 bases, leaving 12 bases between the germline ends. The CDR3 covers 12 residues. In nucleotides, the CDR3 is TGTGCCAGCAGCCCAACAACTGACGGCTACACCTTC. Translation gives CASSPTTDGYTF.

This chain links TRBV7-8 with TRBJ2-7; the D gene could be TRBD1 or TRBD2 (5 bases each). The CDR3 sequence is 16 residues long. With 5 bases removed from V and 2 bases from J, the gap between germline ends came to 19 bases. Germline loops: CDR1 SGHVS, CDR2 FQNEAQ. The CDR3 reads CASSPRPDRGTYEQYF. The CDR3 nucleotides are TGTGCCAGCAGCCCCCGACCGGACCGGGGCACCTACGAGCAGTACTTC.

CDR3 nucleotides: TGTGCCAGTAGTACCCCCGCCGGGACAGGGGACAATCAGCCCCAGCATTTT. Translation: CASSTPAGTGDNQPQHF. J is TRBJ1-5 and V is TRBV19; 10 positions agree with TRBD1. The V gene's germline CDR1 is LNHDA and CDR2 SQIVND (reference sequence). The CDR3 runs 17 residues. V shed 4 bases and J 3 bases; nucleotides not matched to a gene: 9.

The J gene is TRBJ2-7, the V gene TRBV4-2; 10 nucleotides line up with TRBD2. Germline CDR1 LGHNA, CDR2 YNFKEQ. This CDR3 comprises 17 residues. Unmatched junction bases numbered 6, after V lost 1 base and J lost 0 bases. The CDR3: CASSQGLAGVPSYEQYF. In DNA, the CDR3 is TGTGCCAGCAGCCAAGGCCTAGCGGGGGTTCCCTCCTACGAGCAGTACTTC.

The chain couples TRBV5-1 to TRBJ2-1; possible D gene TRBD2, 5 bases. Germline loops: CDR1 SGHRS, CDR2 YFSETQ. The CDR3 extends over 13 amino acids. The V end lost 9 bases, the J end lost 5 bases, and 15 bases lay between the germline ends. CDR3 DNA: TGCGCCACTAGGAGGTCTCTTAACAATGAGCAGTTCTTC. Protein sequence: CATRRSLNNEQFF.

This chain links TRBV18 with TRBJ2-5, with TRBD1 identical over 7 bases. Looked up from germline, CDR1 is KGHSH and CDR2 is LQKENI. There are 12 residues in the CDR3. Unmatched junction bases numbered 8, after V lost 3 bases and J lost 13 bases. For the CDR3, the DNA is TGTGCCAGCTCACCGGCAACAGGGGACGGGTACTTC. It is translated as CASSPATGDGYF.